The 25 T cell receptor beta chains below come from one sample, sequenced in a study of blood T cells in healthy people across ages. Together with a sample-barcoded 5' primer, a J-beta primer mix was included in a second PCR lasting roughly 6 to 12 cycles. One entry per CDR3 protein results from TCRdb running MiXCR on the 5' RACE reads. The sample includes about 1.6 million distinct CDR3 sequences, almost 35% of them seen just once. Specimen: blood. The receptors come from a woman aged 30 to 39 in good health.

This clonotype was detected only a few times. The chain is built from TRBV6-1 and TRBJ2-1; possible D gene TRBD1, 5 bases. The germline gives CDR1 MNHNS, CDR2 SASEGT. The CDR3 totals 14 residues. Trimming shortened V by 5 bases and J by 13 bases, and 21 bases separated the two germline ends. CDR3 sequence: CASSLRTSAEGQFF. The CDR3 DNA reads as TGTGCCAGCAGTTTGAGGACAAGCGCCGAAGGCCAGTTCTTC.

This clonotype was counted a single time. The chain has TRBV7-9 and TRBJ2-6; TRBD1 agrees at 9 bases. The V gene end was trimmed by 11 bases and the J gene end by 0 bases; junction bases not matched to a gene: 11. Germline V CDR1 and CDR2: SEHNR, FQNEAQ (reference sequence). This CDR3 has 17 residues. CDR3 nucleotides: TGTGCCGACAGTGGGGACAGGGTGAGCTCTGGGGCCAACGTCCTGACTTTC. It codes for CADSGDRVSSGANVLTF.

The J gene is TRBJ2-1, the V gene TRBV30; D not certain. Germline V lookup: CDR1 GTSNPN, CDR2 SVGIG (reference sequence). The CDR3 loop spans 14 amino acids. V lost 3 bases to trimming and J lost 2 bases, with 11 bases between them. The CDR3 nucleotides read TGTGCCTGGAGCGGGCTGACTCCCTACAATGAGCAGTTCTTC. Its translation: CAWSGLTPYNEQFF.

V is TRBV4-1 and J is TRBJ2-3; TRBD2 aligns across 16 bases. The CDR3 spans 20 residues. CDR1 and CDR2 (germline): MGHRA, YSYEKL. With V trimmed by 3 bases and J by 5 bases, 14 bases remained unmatched. In nucleotides, the CDR3 is TGCGCCAGCAGCCACCCCTTGGGACTAGCGGGGGGGCCATGGGGAGATACGCAGTATTTT. Its translation: CASSHPLGLAGGPWGDTQYF.

The V call is TRBV3-1, the J call TRBJ1-2; unclear D gene. The V end lost 3 bases, the J end lost 8 bases, and 25 bases lay between the germline ends. CDR3 length: 17 amino acids. The germline V gene encodes CDR1 LGHDT and CDR2 YNNKEL (reference sequence). CDR3 region: CASSQSPGSEIRSGYTF. CDR3 nucleotides: TGTGCCAGCAGCCAGAGCCCCGGGTCGGAAATAAGGAGCGGCTACACCTTC.

There are a few counts of this clonotype. This sequence joins TRBV9 and TRBJ2-2; 8 bases fit TRBD2. Looked up from germline, CDR1 is SGDLS and CDR2 is YYNGEE. V dropped 8 bases and J dropped 4; count of bases not matched to a gene: 10. CDR3 length equals 15 residues. CDR3 region: CASSRGGRGTGELFF. The CDR3 DNA is TGTGCCAGTTCTCGGGGGGGCCGGGGCACCGGGGAGCTGTTTTTT.

The chain joins TRBV7-2 to TRBJ1-5, with 11 bases lining up with TRBD1. The CDR3 runs 15 residues. Losses at the gene ends were 6 bases for V and 7 bases for J; bases not matched to a gene: 8. The germline gives CDR1 SGHTA, CDR2 FQGNSA. Written as DNA, the CDR3 is TGTGCCAGCAGTCCGGGACAGGGGGTAGGGCAGCCCCAGCATTTT. Amino acid sequence: CASSPGQGVGQPQHF.

This chain joins TRBV4-1 and TRBJ1-2; D remains unclear. CDR1 is MGHRA, CDR2 YSYEKL, per germline. The CDR3 is 17 amino acids. Trimming took off 4 bases at V and 3 bases at J, with 21 bases between the two ends. The CDR3 nucleotides read TGCGCCAGCAGCCCCGTGGAGGAGGCGAGGAACTACTATGGCTACACCTTC. It is translated as CASSPVEEARNYYGYTF.

This clonotype was detected a few times. J is TRBJ1-1 and V is TRBV20-1; possible D gene TRBD1, 5 bases. The CDR3 is 11 residues long. Germline loops: CDR1 DFQATT, CDR2 SNEGSKA (reference sequence). V lost 5 bases and J 6 bases, leaving 10 bases between the germline ends. The CDR3: CSAPRQSEAFF. The CDR3 DNA is TGCAGTGCTCCTCGACAGTCTGAAGCTTTCTTT.

Only one count was recorded for this clonotype. A junction boundary mismatches the germline segment, possibly from a read error. The chain employs TRBV6-5 and TRBJ2-1; TRBD1 might be the D (6 bases). The CDR3 consists of 14 residues. The germline gives CDR1 MNHEY, CDR2 SVGAGI. CDR3 DNA: TGTACCAGCAGTTACGGGCAGGGGTTCGATGAGCAGTTCTTC. Residues: CTSSYGQGFDEQFF.

The V and J genes are TRBV20-1 and TRBJ2-1, with a weak D call TRBD2 (6 bases). Per germline, CDR1 DFQATT and CDR2 SNEGSKA (reference sequence). This CDR3 has 15 residues. V lost 2 bases and J 4 bases, leaving 15 bases between the germline ends. The CDR3 sequence is CSARLATNPYNEQFF. The CDR3 nucleotides read TGCAGTGCTAGACTAGCGACAAACCCTTACAATGAGCAGTTCTTC.

Only a few counts were recorded for this clonotype. V gene TRBV7-9 combines with J gene TRBJ2-6; the D gene is possibly TRBD1 (5 bases). V lost 5 bases and J lost 2, with 7 bases in between. Germline CDR1 reads SEHNR; CDR2 reads FQNEAQ (reference sequence). The CDR3 sequence is 14 residues long. CDR3 sequence (DNA): TGTGCCAGCAGCAAAGGGGCTGGGGCCAACGTCCTGACTTTC. Translated: CASSKGAGANVLTF.

This clonotype was picked up many times. The gene calls are TRBV29-1 and TRBJ2-3; possibly TRBD2 for D (6 bases). Germline V gene sequence: CDR1 SQVTM, CDR2 ANQGSEA. CDR3 length: 13 amino acids. V lost 5 bases to trimming and J lost 1 base, with 10 bases between them. Written as DNA, the CDR3 is TGCAGCGTTCTCGCTAGCGGCACAGATACGCAGTATTTT. This gives the protein CSVLASGTDTQYF.

This clonotype was seen just once. This sequence joins TRBV7-9 and TRBJ2-1; 9 positions agree with TRBD2. The CDR3 sequence is 14 residues long. V shed 5 bases and J 9 bases; nucleotides not matched to a gene: 8. Germline CDR1 and CDR2: SEHNR and FQNEAQ (reference sequence). The CDR3 loop is CASSAAGGPVEQFF. The CDR3 region has the DNA TGTGCCAGCAGCGCGGCGGGGGGGCCGGTTGAGCAGTTCTTC.

The chain has TRBV20-1 and TRBJ2-1; TRBD2 matches 11 bases. The length of the CDR3 is 17 residues. Germline CDR1 is DFQATT and CDR2 is SNEGSKA (reference sequence). V trimming: 1 base; J trimming: 0 bases; junction bases outside the gene matches: 5. Written as DNA, the CDR3 is TGCAGTGCTAGAGTTTTGGGACTAGCGGACTCCTACAATGAGCAGTTCTTC. Translating gives CSARVLGLADSYNEQFF.

The CDR3 region has the DNA TGCGCCAGCAGCTCCGAGGGACAGGAAACCTACGAGCAGTACTTC. Residues: CASSSEGQETYEQYF. The rearrangement links TRBV5-1 to TRBJ2-7; TRBD1 matches 8 bases. This CDR3 is 15 amino acids long. V trimming: 3 bases; J trimming: 2 bases; junction bases outside the gene matches: 7. Looked up from germline, CDR1 is SGHRS and CDR2 is YFSETQ.

The chain has TRBV4-1 and TRBJ2-7; tentatively, D is TRBD1 (6 bases). Trimming took 1 base from V and 0 from J, leaving 13 bases between them. Germline CDR1 and CDR2: MGHRA and YSYEKL. The CDR3 runs to 16 residues. The CDR3 is CASSQARTASSYEQYF. DNA for the CDR3: TGCGCCAGCAGCCAAGCCCGGACAGCGAGCTCCTACGAGCAGTACTTC.

The chain carries TRBV7-8 and TRBJ2-5, with D perhaps TRBD1 or TRBD2 (5 bases each). Matching the DNA end better, TRBJ2-7 makes the J call doubtful. Germline loops: CDR1 SGHVS, CDR2 FQNEAQ. This CDR3 is built from 15 residues. The CDR3 DNA follows: TGTGCCAGCAGCTTAGAGGTTTCGGGACGACCCGAGCAGTACTTC. Encoded protein: CASSLEVSGRPEQYF.

Concerning this clonotype itself: No conserved phenylalanine or tryptophan is present at the end of the CDR3, so a read error is the likely explanation. V usage is TRBV12-3 or TRBV12-4 and J usage is TRBJ2-3; D not resolved. The CDR3 totals 14 residues. CDR3 bases: TGTGCCAGCAGTTTAGACCTGAGACCAGATGCGCAGTATTCT. It is translated as CASSLDLRPDAQYS.

The V gene is TRBV7-2, the J gene TRBJ1-2; 8 positions match TRBD1. Trimming at V came to 5 bases and at J to 4 bases, leaving 15 bases not matched to a gene. The CDR3 consists of 17 residues. Looked up from germline, CDR1 is SGHTA and CDR2 is FQGNSA. The CDR3 DNA reads as TGTGCCAGCAGCCAGAGGACAGGGTCTTTGGGTCTCTATGGCTACACCTTC. Residues: CASSQRTGSLGLYGYTF.

The chain combines TRBV6-2 or TRBV6-3 with TRBJ2-7, with D perhaps TRBD2 (5 bases). This CDR3 comprises 12 residues. CDR1 MNHEY and CDR2 SVGEGT come from the germline V gene. V was shortened by 2 bases and J by 4 bases, with 6 bases between the two germline ends. The CDR3 DNA is TGTGCCAGCAGTTACGTAGCGTACGAGCAGTACTTC. Translating it yields CASSYVAYEQYF.

This clonotype was seen more than once but under ten times. Germline and junction disagree at one end, which may indicate a read error. The J gene is TRBJ1-2, the V gene TRBV6-5; 8 bases fit TRBD1. Germline assignment: CDR1 MNHEY and CDR2 SVGAGI. The CDR3 runs to 15 residues. CDR3 DNA: TGTGCCGGCAGTGATCTCCGGGACAGGTTCTATGGCTACACCTTC. Translation: CAGSDLRDRFYGYTF.

This clonotype was counted only a few times. The chain combines TRBV10-3 with TRBJ1-1; perhaps TRBD1 as D (6 bases). The CDR3 length is 14 residues. Trimming cost V 6 bases and J 4 bases, with 15 bases left between them. The germline V gene encodes CDR1 ENHRY and CDR2 SYGVKD. The CDR3 DNA reads as TGTGCCATCAGCAAAGGAGGGGGACTCACTGAAGCTTTCTTT. It codes for CAISKGGGLTEAFF.

This chain connects TRBV12-3 or TRBV12-4 to TRBJ1-4; D is unclear. V lost 3 bases to trimming and J lost 6 bases, with 14 bases between them. The CDR3 is 15 amino acids. For the CDR3, the DNA is TGTGCCAGCAGTTTCCGTGGGAAGGCCGATGAAAAACTGTTTTTT. This codes for CASSFRGKADEKLFF.

The rearrangement uses TRBV27 and TRBJ2-1; D unresolved. The CDR3 covers 15 residues. Germline CDR1 MNHEY, CDR2 SMNVEV (reference sequence). Trimming took off 5 bases at V and 0 bases at J, with 11 bases between the two ends. The DNA for the CDR3 is TGTGCCAGCAGTGCCTTGATGAGCTCCTACAATGAGCAGTTCTTC. Its protein product is CASSALMSSYNEQFF.